These 24 T cell receptor beta chains originate from one sample sequenced in a study of breast tumors, draining lymph nodes, adjacent tissues. Samples came from axillary lymph nodes draining the breast cancer. TCRdb ran MiXCR on the multiplex PCR reads and lists one entry per CDR3 protein. The data show approximately 130,000 distinct CDR3 sequences, roughly 20% seen once. The sequenced material came from axillary lymph node tissue. These receptors were taken from a female donor with breast cancer. Some clones in this sample may be carry-over from other donors' samples.

This clonotype was seen ten or more times. The CDR3 nucleotides read TGCAGTGCCCGGACTGACTACACAGATACGCAGTATTTT. It translates to CSARTDYTDTQYF. The chain recombines TRBV20-1 with TRBJ2-3; possible D gene TRBD2, 5 bases. V lost 6 bases, J lost 2 bases, and 12 bases lay in between. The germline V gene encodes CDR1 DFQATT and CDR2 SNEGSKA (reference sequence). This CDR3 is built from 13 residues.

There are many counts of this clonotype. The CDR3 nucleotides read TGTGCCAGCAGCCGAGCCGGGATAACCTACGAGCAGTACTTC. Its translation is CASSRAGITYEQYF. The chain recombines TRBV28 with TRBJ2-7; tentative D call: TRBD2 (5 bases). Germline-derived CDR1 and CDR2 are MDHEN and SYDVKM. The germline V and J ends were trimmed by 6 bases and 2 bases, with 14 bases remaining between them. This CDR3 is 14 amino acids long.

On this clonotype: With a much larger clone just one base away, this may be a read error. The rearrangement links TRBV12-3 or TRBV12-4 to TRBJ1-4, with D possibly matching TRBD1 (5 bases). Deletions cut 5 bases from V and 4 bases from J, with 11 bases between. CDR3 length equals 14 residues. CDR3: CASSPDSLNEKLFF. CDR3 in DNA: TGTGCCAGCAGTCCAGACAGCCTTAATGAAAAACTGTTTTTT.

This clonotype was recorded at least ten times. The V gene is TRBV6-1, the J gene TRBJ2-7; possible D gene TRBD2, 5 bases. The V and J ends lost 7 bases and 5 bases respectively, with 18 bases between them. Looked up from germline, CDR1 is MNHNS and CDR2 is SASEGT. This CDR3 has 14 amino acids. CDR3 amino acids: CASTGDSNRDEQYF. DNA of the CDR3: TGTGCCAGCACCGGGGATTCAAATCGGGACGAGCAGTACTTC.

There are a few counts of this clonotype. This chain joins TRBV27 and TRBJ2-2; D perhaps matches TRBD1 (6 bases). Trimming stripped 0 bases from V and 6 bases from J, with 14 bases between. Germline CDR1 reads MNHEY; CDR2 reads SMNVEV (reference sequence). This CDR3 spans 16 amino acids. This CDR3 reads CASSLSGRGRAGELFF. DNA for the CDR3: TGTGCCAGCAGTTTATCCGGCAGGGGAAGAGCCGGGGAGCTGTTTTTT.

The V gene is TRBV3-1, the J gene TRBJ2-1; 9 nucleotides agree with TRBD2. This CDR3 is 17 amino acids long. Germline CDR1 and CDR2: LGHDT and YNNKEL (reference sequence). V lost 1 base and J lost 5; bases outside the gene matches: 9. In DNA, the CDR3 is TGTGCCAGCAGCCAAGCCTTAGGCGGGAGGGCCGACAATGAGCAGTTCTTC. As protein: CASSQALGGRADNEQFF.

This clonotype was recorded many times. V is TRBV5-8 and J is TRBJ1-4; D possibly corresponds to TRBD1 (6 bases). Germline V gene lookup returns CDR1 SGHTS and CDR2 YDEGEE. Trimming took 6 bases from V and 4 from J, leaving 16 bases between them. CDR3 length: 15 residues. CDR3 nucleotides: TGTGCCAGCACCCATGGACAGATCGTTAATGAAAAACTGTTTTTT. It specifies CASTHGQIVNEKLFF.

The chain has TRBV7-9 and TRBJ1-2; 7 positions agree with TRBD1. Per the germline V gene, CDR1 is SEHNR and CDR2 is FQNEAQ (reference sequence). The CDR3 extends over 14 amino acids. With V trimmed by 4 bases and J by 6 bases, 8 bases remained unmatched. The CDR3 sequence: CASSSRDRPDGYTF. In DNA, the CDR3 is TGTGCCAGCAGCTCCAGGGACAGACCAGATGGCTACACCTTC.

This clonotype came up many times. The J gene is TRBJ1-5, the V gene TRBV12-3 or TRBV12-4; D gene ambiguous. V was clipped by 5 bases and J by 7 bases, with 15 bases between them. This CDR3 contains 14 residues. This CDR3 reads CASSGALGNQPQHF. The CDR3 DNA is TGTGCCAGCAGTGGTGCCCTCGGTAACCAGCCCCAGCATTTT.

The sample holds a few counts of this clonotype. This chain links TRBV10-3 with TRBJ2-2; possible D gene TRBD1, 6 bases. The CDR3 length is 13 residues. V lost 8 bases, J lost 7 bases, and 14 bases lay in between. Germline CDR1 is ENHRY and CDR2 is SYGVKD. Written as DNA, the CDR3 is TGTGCCATCGGTGGGGGCCCAAACGGGGAGCTGTTTTTT. Its protein is CAIGGGPNGELFF.

This clonotype was seen at least ten times. The chain employs TRBV4-1 and TRBJ2-5; 7 bases match TRBD2. V shed 5 bases, J shed 5 bases, and the junction held 11 bases outside the gene matches. CDR1 and CDR2 from the germline V gene are MGHRA and YSYEKL. The CDR3 has 15 residues. The CDR3: CASSKGLEDWETQYF. The CDR3 DNA reads TGCGCCAGCAGCAAAGGACTAGAGGATTGGGAGACCCAGTACTTC.

This clonotype was found many times. This chain uses TRBV19 with TRBJ2-7; TRBD2 matches 14 bases. Germline trimming cut 3 bases from V and 3 bases from J; bases unmatched to any gene: 1. The CDR3 length is 15 residues. Per germline, CDR1 LNHDA and CDR2 SQIVND (reference sequence). CDR3 residues: CASSMGLAGVYEQYF. CDR3 DNA sequence: TGTGCCAGTAGTATGGGACTAGCGGGAGTCTACGAGCAGTACTTC.

The J gene is TRBJ2-5, the V gene TRBV7-9, with D uncertain. The J call may be faulty, since TRBJ1-1 better matches the DNA end. The CDR3 sequence is 13 residues long. Germline CDR1 reads SEHNR; CDR2 reads FQNEAQ (reference sequence). CDR3 amino acids: CASSLVWGTEAFF. The CDR3 region has the DNA TGTGCCAGCAGCTTAGTGTGGGGCACTGAAGCTTTCTTT.

Ten or more counts support this clonotype. This rearrangement joins TRBV5-1 to TRBJ2-1, with D possibly being TRBD1 (5 bases). Trimming took 0 bases from V and 2 from J, leaving 12 bases between them. CDR3 length: 16 residues. Germline V gene sequence: CDR1 SGHRS, CDR2 YFSETQ. The DNA of the CDR3 is TGCGCCAGCAGCTTGGGCAGGGCACCCGCCTACAATGAGCAGTTCTTC. It codes for CASSLGRAPAYNEQFF.

There are many counts of this clonotype. The V and J genes are TRBV5-5 and TRBJ2-7; 8 positions agree with TRBD2. The CDR3 length is 16 residues. V was pared by 4 bases and J by 3 bases, with 12 bases of the junction left unmatched. Germline V lookup: CDR1 SGHKS, CDR2 YYEKEE (reference sequence). The CDR3 sequence: CASSPRGASGLYEQYF. Written as DNA, the CDR3 is TGTGCCAGCAGCCCCCGGGGCGCTAGCGGGCTCTACGAGCAGTACTTC. Full variable domain (rest looked up from reference TRBV5-5 and TRBJ2-7): DAGVTQSPTHLIKTRGQQVTLRCSPISGHKSVSWYQQVLGQGPQFIFQYYEKEERGRGNFPDRFSARQFPNYSSELNVNALLLGDSALYLCASSPRGASGLYEQYFGPGTRLTVT.

This clonotype was recorded only once. A read error may be the cause here, since a much bigger clone is one base away. The rearrangement links TRBV5-6 to TRBJ2-5; D remains unclear. V gave up 0 bases and J gave up 9 bases, with 15 bases separating them. The CDR3 runs to 14 residues. The germline gives CDR1 SGHDT, CDR2 YYEEEE. The CDR3 nucleotides read TGTGCCAGCAGCTTGGAGATGGGTGACGAGGCCCAGTACTTC. It yields the protein CASSLEMGDEAQYF.

For this clonotype: A single base separates this from a much larger clone, so it may be a read error. The chain has TRBV7-9 and TRBJ2-6; TRBD2 is a possible D gene (7 bases). Germline V gene data show CDR1 as SEHNR and CDR2 as FQNEAQ (reference sequence). Trimming removed 4 bases from V and 4 bases from J, with 20 bases in between. The CDR3 is made up of 18 amino acids. The CDR3 loop is CASSSHADGGLGANVLTF. DNA of the CDR3: TGTGCCAGCAGCTCCCACGCGGACGGGGGGCTCGGGGCCAACGTCCTGACTTTC.

This chain connects TRBV5-1 to TRBJ1-1; D gene uncertain. Germline assignment: CDR1 SGHRS and CDR2 YFSETQ. Trimming cost V 6 bases and J 0 bases, with 9 bases left between them. The CDR3 is 13 amino acids. DNA for the CDR3: TGCGCCAGCACCGAATCAGTGAACACTGAAGCTTTCTTT. Protein: CASTESVNTEAFF.

In regard to this clonotype: A read error may explain this, as a much larger clone is one base away. The missing conserved phenylalanine or tryptophan at the end of this CDR3 makes a read error likely. This rearrangement joins TRBV9 to TRBJ2-3; D not certain. The CDR3 has 13 amino acids. Germline-derived CDR1 and CDR2 are SGDLS and YYNGEE. V lost 1 base to trimming and J lost 4 bases, with 7 bases between them. The CDR3 nucleotides are TGTGCCAGCAGCGTATTGGGTTCAGATACGCAGTATTCT. Its translation: CASSVLGSDTQYS.

Within the sample, this clonotype is medium-sized. This chain links TRBV12-3 or TRBV12-4 with TRBJ1-2; 8 nucleotides agree with TRBD1. CDR3 size: 15 residues. J was trimmed by 1 base and V by 8 bases; bases with no gene match: 9. The CDR3: CASGLTGEYNYGYTF. The CDR3, as DNA: TGTGCCAGCGGCCTGACAGGGGAATATAACTATGGCTACACCTTC.

This clonotype showed up just a few times. A much larger clone differs by one base, so this may be a read error. The V gene is TRBV20-1, the J gene TRBJ2-1, with 10 bases identical to TRBD2. The trim removed 3 bases at V and 9 bases at J, leaving 11 bases unmatched. This CDR3 is 15 amino acids long. Germline CDR1 reads DFQATT; CDR2 reads SNEGSKA (reference sequence). The CDR3 DNA reads as TGCAGTGCTAGGGGGGGGGCTAGCGGGAGCCGTGAGCAGTTCTTC. Translating it yields CSARGGASGSREQFF.

In its sample, this clonotype was seen many times. The rearrangement links TRBV10-1 to TRBJ2-2; D uncertain. CDR1 and CDR2 from the germline V gene are WNHNN and SYGVQD (reference sequence). The V gene lost 0 bases and the J gene lost 2 bases, with 19 bases spanning the gap. This CDR3 is built from 19 residues. CDR3 residues: CASSESRLDRAANTGELFF. The DNA of the CDR3 is TGCGCCAGCAGTGAGTCGCGGCTTGATAGGGCGGCCAACACCGGGGAGCTGTTTTTT.

This chain uses TRBV7-9 with TRBJ2-3, with 11 bases that match TRBD2. Germline CDR1 reads SEHNR; CDR2 reads FQNEAQ (reference sequence). Trimming removed 5 bases from V and 4 bases from J; junction bases left unmatched: 5. The length of the CDR3 is 15 residues. The CDR3 loop is CASSPLAGGADTQYF. CDR3 bases: TGTGCCAGCAGCCCCCTAGCGGGGGGCGCAGATACGCAGTATTTT. The complete variable domain, with remaining parts taken from reference TRBV7-9 and TRBJ2-3, reads DTGVSQNPRHKITKRGQNVTFRCDPISEHNRLYWYRQTLGQGPEFLTYFQNEAQLEKSRLLSDRFSAERPKGSFSTLEIQRTEQGDSAMYLCASSPLAGGADTQYFGPGTRLTVL.

This clonotype was picked up many times. This rearrangement joins TRBV20-1 to TRBJ1-6; TRBD1 matches 7 bases. Germline CDR1 reads DFQATT; CDR2 reads SNEGSKA (reference sequence). This CDR3 region has 15 residues. After removal of 0 bases from V and 5 bases from J, the junction contained 4 bases not matched to a gene. Here the CDR3 DNA reads TGCAGTGCTAGAGACAGTACAGGGGATAATTCACCCCTCCACTTT. Its protein is CSARDSTGDNSPLHF.